These T cell receptor beta chains were read from a single sample in a study of shared clonotypes between healthy human individuals. Sequencing was performed with immunoSEQ multiplex PCR; in TCRdb, only in-frame clones are kept and a portion is missing. The profile shows 2 million to 2.5 million clones, roughly 93% of them singletons. The specimen sequenced was naive CD4+ T cells from PBMCs. These receptors were obtained from a man aged 18 to 35 in good health. Some clones in this sample may be carry-over from other donors' samples. Both conserved end residues are part of each CDR3. Fields, in order: D gene, clone size, V gene, J gene, CDR3 protein, CDR3 DNA. A D gene is named only where the DNA matches it firmly. Clone size is given for some rows only: seen once, a few or many times, or a class if the clone is expanded.

>.|.|TRBV20-1|TRBJ2-7
CSARGYEQYF
TGCAGTGCTAGAGGCTACGAGCAGTACTTC
>TRBD2|.|TRBV10-3|TRBJ2-1
CAISSGLAGPYNEQFF
TGTGCCATCAGTTCAGGACTAGCGGGGCCCTACAATGAGCAGTTCTTC
>TRBD1|.|TRBV5-5|TRBJ1-2
CASSFGRGNYGYTF
TGTGCCAGCAGCTTTGGCAGGGGGAACTATGGCTACACCTTC
>.|few|TRBV5-1|TRBJ1-4
CASSLGAPEKLFF
TGCGCCAGCAGCTTGGGGGCTCCTGAAAAACTGTTTTTT
>TRBD2|.|TRBV27|TRBJ2-2
CASSPLAGGAAGELFF
TGTGCCAGCAGTCCACTAGCGGGAGGTGCCGCCGGGGAGCTGTTTTTT
>.|.|TRBV19|TRBJ2-2
CASNQGNVMAGELFF
TGTGCCAGTAATCAGGGGAATGTTATGGCCGGGGAGCTGTTTTTT
>TRBD1|.|TRBV5-4|TRBJ2-7
CASSLPGQGSYEQYF
TGTGCCAGCAGCTTGCCTGGACAGGGCTCCTACGAGCAGTACTTC
>TRBD2|.|TRBV11-2|TRBJ2-1
CASSLVGPSGTSSYNEQFF
TGTGCCAGCAGCTTAGTAGGGCCTAGCGGTACGAGCTCCTACAATGAGCAGTTCTTC
>.|.|TRBV6-5|TRBJ1-2
CASSYSLGGFYGYTF
TGTGCCAGCAGTTACTCGTTGGGCGGATTCTATGGCTACACCTTC
>TRBD2|.|TRBV5-1|TRBJ2-7
CASSLGLAVYEQYF
TGCGCCAGCAGCTTAGGACTAGCGGTCTACGAGCAGTACTTC
>TRBD1|once|TRBV2|TRBJ1-3
CASSETGVGSGNTIYF
TGTGCCAGCAGTGAAACAGGGGTTGGCTCTGGAAACACCATATATTTT
>TRBD2|.|TRBV19|TRBJ2-7
CASSIREDYEQYF
TGTGCCAGTAGTATACGGGAGGACTACGAGCAGTACTTC
>.|.|TRBV6-1|TRBJ2-1
CATLRAVLYNEQFF
TGTGCCACCCTCCGAGCGGTCCTGTACAATGAGCAGTTCTTC
>.|.|TRBV6-5|TRBJ1-1
CASSYRQGRTEAFF
TGTGCCAGCAGTTATAGGCAGGGACGGACTGAAGCTTTCTTT
>TRBD2|.|TRBV10-3|TRBJ2-7
CAISPTSGDYEQYF
TGTGCCATCAGTCCGACTAGCGGGGACTACGAGCAGTACTTC
>.|.|TRBV28|TRBJ2-1
CASTTGLTEQFF
TGTGCCAGCACCACGGGGCTAACTGAGCAGTTCTTC
>.|.|TRBV29-1|TRBJ2-2
CSVAAGSTGELFF
TGCAGCGTTGCGGCGGGTTCTACCGGGGAGCTGTTTTTT
>.|once|TRBV5-1|TRBJ2-2
CASSFQGLNTGELFF
TGCGCCAGCAGCTTTCAGGGTTTGAACACCGGGGAGCTGTTTTTT
>.|.|TRBV5-1|TRBJ1-4
CASSGGQGNEKLFF
TGCGCCAGCAGCGGAGGGCAGGGTAACGAAAAACTGTTTTTT
>TRBD1|.|TRBV5-1|TRBJ1-1
CASSQQGTDEAFF
TGCGCCAGCAGCCAACAGGGGACGGATGAAGCTTTCTTT
>TRBD2|.|TRBV19|TRBJ2-1
CASSSGRATYNEQFF
TGTGCCAGTAGTAGCGGGAGGGCGACCTACAATGAGCAGTTCTTC
>.|.|TRBV10-3|TRBJ1-2
CAISEQDPRIDGYTF
TGTGCCATCAGTGAGCAGGACCCCCGGATTGATGGCTACACCTTC
>.|.|TRBV9|TRBJ1-5
CASSVGRGSNQPQHF
TGTGCCAGCAGCGTAGGGAGGGGCAGCAATCAGCCCCAGCATTTT
>.|.|TRBV7-2|TRBJ2-2
CASSLNRNEAGELFF
TGTGCCAGCAGCTTAAACAGGAATGAGGCCGGGGAGCTGTTTTTT
>.|.|TRBV6-5|TRBJ1-5
CARATGKDQPQHF
TGTGCCAGGGCCACAGGGAAGGATCAGCCCCAGCATTTT
>TRBD1|once|TRBV5-4|TRBJ2-1
CASSSGQARHNEQFF
TGTGCCAGCAGCTCTGGACAGGCGAGGCACAATGAGCAGTTCTTC
>.|once|TRBV7-3|TRBJ2-5
CASSYTGPRETQYF
TGTGCCAGCAGCTATACAGGGCCCCGGGAGACCCAGTACTTC
>.|.|TRBV14|TRBJ2-5
CASSPLGRGRVETQYF
TGTGCCAGCAGCCCCCTAGGGAGGGGGCGTGTAGAGACCCAGTACTTC
>TRBD2|.|TRBV7-9|TRBJ2-7
CASSRSGRVYEQYF
TGTGCCAGCAGCCGTAGCGGGAGGGTCTACGAGCAGTACTTC
>TRBD2|.|TRBV5-1|TRBJ2-5
CASSSLAGGANSQETQYF
TGCGCCAGCAGCTCACTAGCGGGAGGTGCCAATTCACAAGAGACCCAGTACTTC
>TRBD1|.|TRBV5-4|TRBJ2-5
CASSLAYWDRVQETQYF
TGTGCCAGCAGCTTGGCCTATTGGGACAGGGTCCAAGAGACCCAGTACTTC
>TRBD2|.|TRBV6-6|TRBJ2-7
CASSDGSSGRYEQYF
TGTGCCAGCAGTGACGGATCTAGCGGGAGGTACGAGCAGTACTTC
>.|once|TRBV5-1|TRBJ2-5
CASSLTGPGETQYF
TGCGCCAGCAGCTTGACAGGGCCGGGGGAGACCCAGTACTTC
>.|.|TRBV7-2|TRBJ1-1
CASSLGTHMNTEAFF
TGTGCCAGCAGCTTAGGGACACACATGAACACTGAAGCTTTCTTT
>TRBD2|.|TRBV9|TRBJ2-3
CASSVEEGGLGDTQYF
TGTGCCAGCAGCGTAGAGGAGGGAGGGCTTGGAGATACGCAGTATTTT
>.|.|TRBV15|TRBJ1-4
CATSSGGLGEKLFF
TGTGCCACCAGCAGTGGGGGGCTTGGTGAAAAACTGTTTTTT
>.|.|TRBV28|TRBJ2-5
CASSLSDYPSETQYF
TGTGCCAGCAGCCTCAGTGACTACCCCTCAGAGACCCAGTACTTC
>TRBD1|.|TRBV2|TRBJ2-1
CASSEDRGGNEQFF
TGTGCCAGCTCAGAGGACAGGGGAGGCAATGAGCAGTTCTTC
>.|.|TRBV4-1|TRBJ1-2
CASSQDPFNYGYTF
TGCGCCAGCAGCCAAGATCCCTTCAACTATGGCTACACCTTC
>.|.|TRBV4-2|TRBJ2-7
CASSQLPTGTGSSYEQYF
TGTGCCAGCAGCCAACTCCCGACCGGGACGGGGAGCTCCTACGAGCAGTACTTC
>.|.|TRBV5-6|TRBJ2-7
CASSLKITGSSYEQYF
TGTGCCAGCAGCCTGAAAATTACGGGGAGCTCCTACGAGCAGTACTTC
>.|once|TRBV7-2|TRBJ2-7
CASALTFSYEQYF
TGTGCCAGCGCCCTCACATTCTCCTACGAGCAGTACTTC
>TRBD1|.|TRBV30|TRBJ1-5
CAWSLTGVRQPQHF
TGTGCCTGGAGTTTGACAGGGGTACGTCAGCCCCAGCATTTT
>.|.|TRBV30|TRBJ2-7
CAWSVPGVYEQYF
TGTGCCTGGAGTGTACCAGGGGTCTACGAGCAGTACTTC
>TRBD1|.|TRBV2|TRBJ2-7
CASSAQGYEQYF
TGTGCCAGCAGCGCACAGGGGTACGAGCAGTACTTC
>.|.|TRBV9|TRBJ1-5
CASSVGGAEGNQPQHF
TGTGCCAGCAGCGTGGGGGGGGCTGAGGGCAATCAGCCCCAGCATTTT
>.|.|TRBV6-6|TRBJ1-1
CASSYSRGDTEAFF
TGTGCCAGCAGTTACTCGAGAGGGGACACTGAAGCTTTCTTT
>TRBD2|.|TRBV19|TRBJ2-7
CASSSAGVGYEQYF
TGTGCCAGTAGTTCGGCGGGAGTAGGGTACGAGCAGTACTTC
>TRBD1|many|TRBV9|TRBJ1-4
CASSPMTGGFEKLFF
TGTGCCAGCAGCCCCATGACAGGGGGTTTTGAAAAACTGTTTTTT
>.|.|TRBV6-6|TRBJ2-3
CASTERRSTDTQYF
TGTGCCAGCACCGAGCGGAGGAGCACAGATACGCAGTATTTT
>.|once|TRBV5-4|TRBJ2-3
CASSPEGSSGVTDTQYF
TGTGCCAGCAGCCCCGAAGGTTCGTCAGGAGTCACAGATACGCAGTATTTT
>TRBD2|.|TRBV6-4|TRBJ2-2
CASSLSGRGNTGELFF
TGTGCCAGCAGCCTTAGCGGGAGAGGGAACACCGGGGAGCTGTTTTTT
>TRBD2|.|TRBV9|TRBJ2-3
CASSPSGSGTDTQYF
TGTGCCAGCAGCCCCAGCGGGAGCGGGACAGATACGCAGTATTTT
>.|.|TRBV5-1|TRBJ2-7
CASSLVVSGSYEQYF
TGCGCCAGCAGCTTGGTTGTTAGCGGCTCCTACGAGCAGTACTTC